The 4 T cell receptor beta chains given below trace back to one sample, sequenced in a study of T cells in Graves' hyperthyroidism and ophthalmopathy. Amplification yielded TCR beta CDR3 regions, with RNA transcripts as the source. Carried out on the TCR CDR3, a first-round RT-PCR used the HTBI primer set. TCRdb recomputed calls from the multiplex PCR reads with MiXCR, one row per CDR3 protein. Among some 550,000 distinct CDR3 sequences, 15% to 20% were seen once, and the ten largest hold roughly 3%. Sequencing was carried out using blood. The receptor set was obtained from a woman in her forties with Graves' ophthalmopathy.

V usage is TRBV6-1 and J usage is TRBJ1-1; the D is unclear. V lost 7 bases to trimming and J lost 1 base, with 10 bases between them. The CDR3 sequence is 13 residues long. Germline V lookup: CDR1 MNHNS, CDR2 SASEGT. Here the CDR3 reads CASTSFKNTEAFF. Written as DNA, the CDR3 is TGTGCCAGCACCTCATTCAAGAACACTGAAGCTTTCTTT.

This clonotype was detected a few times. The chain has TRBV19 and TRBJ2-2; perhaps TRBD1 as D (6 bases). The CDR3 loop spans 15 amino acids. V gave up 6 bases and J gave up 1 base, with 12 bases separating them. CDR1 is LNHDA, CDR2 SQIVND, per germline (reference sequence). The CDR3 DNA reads TGTGCCAGTAGCCGGGACAATTTGAACACCGGGGAGCTGTTTTTT. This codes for CASSRDNLNTGELFF.

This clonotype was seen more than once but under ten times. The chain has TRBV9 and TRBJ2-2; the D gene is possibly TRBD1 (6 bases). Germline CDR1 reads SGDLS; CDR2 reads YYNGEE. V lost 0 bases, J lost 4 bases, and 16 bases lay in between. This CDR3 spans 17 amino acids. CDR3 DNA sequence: TGTGCCAGCAGCGTAGCTCGTTGGGACACCCGCACCGGGGAGCTGTTTTTT. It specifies CASSVARWDTRTGELFF.

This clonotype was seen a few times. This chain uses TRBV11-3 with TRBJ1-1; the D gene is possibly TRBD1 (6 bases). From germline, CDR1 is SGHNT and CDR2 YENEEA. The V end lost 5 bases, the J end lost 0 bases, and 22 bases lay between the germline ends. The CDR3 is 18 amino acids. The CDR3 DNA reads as TGTGCCAGCAGCGGAAAGCGGCGACAGGCGATAATGAACACTGAAGCTTTCTTT. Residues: CASSGKRRQAIMNTEAFF.